This T cell receptor (beta chain) is from a study of T cells in Graves' hyperthyroidism and ophthalmopathy. Losses at the gene ends were 4 bases for V and 4 bases for J; bases not matched to a gene: 10. Per germline, CDR1 MDHEN and CDR2 SYDVKM. CDR3 size: 16 residues. Regions amplified from RNA transcripts were the TCR beta CDR3 regions. With the HTBI primer set, the TCR CDR3 went through a first round of RT-PCR. One entry per CDR3 protein, called by TCRdb with MiXCR from the multiplex PCR reads. Of around 600,000 distinct CDR3 sequences listed, about 14% were seen once; the top ten hold approximately 13%.

The receptor comes from a woman in her 50s with Graves' ophthalmopathy. Sequencing used blood. The V call is TRBV28, the J call TRBJ2-3; TRBD2 matches at 8 bases. This CDR3 reads CASSSPGLGESDTQYF. DNA of the CDR3: TGTGCCAGCAGTTCCCCGGGACTAGGAGAGTCAGATACGCAGTATTTT. The variable domain in full, completed from reference TRBV28 and TRBJ2-3, reads DVKVTQSSRYLVKRTGEKVFLECVQDMDHENMFWYRQDPGLGLRLIYFSYDVKMKEKGDIPEGYSVSREKKERFSLILESASTNQTSMYLCASSSPGLGESDTQYFGPGTRLTVL.